This TCR beta chain is drawn from a study of T cell repertoires in cytomegalovirus infection. Notes on the study in general: Dominating the ex vivo response were HLA-C-restricted CMV-specific TCR beta clonotypes.

The length of the CDR3 is 12 residues. The V gene's germline CDR1 is DFQATT and CDR2 SNEGSKA (reference sequence). Trimming shortened V by 5 bases and J by 0 bases, and 4 bases separated the two germline ends. With respect to this clonotype: Its specificity is unknown.

TCRdb reprocessed the reads with MiXCR, giving one entry per CDR3 protein. Here the sample spans 350,000 to 550,000 distinct CDR3 sequences, around 32% being singletons. The chain combines TRBV20-1 with TRBJ1-4; D uncertain. The TCR was taken from a human donor in good health (CMV status not recorded). Some clones in this sample may be carry-over from other donors' samples. The specimen sequenced was PBMCs. CDR3 DNA: TGCAGTGCTTACCCAACTAATGAAAAACTGTTTTTT. Protein product: CSAYPTNEKLFF.